Below, 17 T cell receptor beta chains from the same sample are listed, as sequenced in a study of blood T cell repertoires in COVID-19. Data came from immunoSEQ multiplex PCR; TCRdb stores just in-frame clones and leaves some out. The sample records around 150,000 clones, approximately 80% being singletons. The sample consisted of peripheral blood. These receptors came from a man aged 50 or older with acute or convalescent COVID-19.

V usage is TRBV2 and J usage is TRBJ1-5; 7 positions match TRBD1. Germline V CDR1 and CDR2: SNHLY, FYNNEI. CDR3 length equals 13 residues. Trimming took 4 bases from V and 8 from J; bases not matched to a gene: 5. The CDR3 DNA follows: TGTGCCAGCAGTGTGGGACAGAAGGAGCCCCAGCATTTT. Its protein product is CASSVGQKEPQHF.

The rearrangement uses TRBV9 and TRBJ2-1; perhaps TRBD2 as D (5 bases). V lost 4 bases to trimming and J lost 0 bases, with 14 bases between them. CDR3 length: 16 amino acids. Germline CDR1 and CDR2: SGDLS and YYNGEE. CDR3: CASSPPARVSYNEQFF. The DNA of the CDR3 is TGTGCCAGCAGCCCTCCTGCGAGGGTCTCCTACAATGAGCAGTTCTTC.

J is TRBJ1-3 and V is TRBV11-2; D is possibly TRBD1 (6 bases). The ends were cut back, 4 bases at V and 0 bases at J, with 13 bases in the middle. CDR3 size: 16 residues. Per germline, CDR1 SGHAT and CDR2 FQNNGV. As DNA, the CDR3 is TGTGCCAGCAGCTCGGTGGACAGCCCCTCTGGAAACACCATATATTTT. This gives the protein CASSSVDSPSGNTIYF.

This chain uses TRBV14 with TRBJ1-3; perhaps TRBD1 as D (5 bases). The CDR3 length is 15 residues. Germline V gene sequence: CDR1 SGHDN, CDR2 FVKESK. V lost 7 bases and J 0 bases, leaving 13 bases between the germline ends. The CDR3 DNA sequence: TGTGCCAGCACTTACGACAGCAACTCTGGAAACACCATATATTTT. Protein: CASTYDSNSGNTIYF.

This chain uses TRBV30 with TRBJ2-2; perhaps TRBD2 as D (6 bases). CDR1 GTSNPN and CDR2 SVGIG come from the germline V gene (reference sequence). The CDR3 is 14 amino acids. V was trimmed by 2 bases and J by 4 bases, leaving 11 bases between them. The CDR3 DNA reads TGTGCCTGGAGTCCGGGGGTAGCCACCGGGGAGCTGTTTTTT. Its protein is CAWSPGVATGELFF.

V gene TRBV5-5 combines with J gene TRBJ1-2; perhaps TRBD1 as D (6 bases). The CDR3 consists of 13 residues. Germline loops: CDR1 SGHKS, CDR2 YYEKEE (reference sequence). Deletions cut 6 bases from V and 5 bases from J, with 14 bases between. The CDR3 sequence is CASTDDRFYGYTF. The CDR3 DNA reads TGTGCCAGCACTGACGACAGGTTTTATGGCTACACCTTC.

The CDR3 protein is CASRGSGVTNSPLHF. CDR3 bases: TGTGCCAGCCGGGGGTCGGGGGTAACCAATTCACCCCTCCACTTT. This chain uses TRBV5-6 with TRBJ1-6; D is possibly TRBD1 (5 bases). With 7 bases removed from V and 7 bases from J, the gap between germline ends came to 18 bases. Germline V gene lookup returns CDR1 SGHDT and CDR2 YYEEEE. The CDR3 is 15 residues long.

This clone was recorded only once. The gene calls are TRBV10-1 and TRBJ2-1; D remains ambiguous. With 3 bases removed from V and 0 bases from J, the gap between germline ends came to 6 bases. Germline loops: CDR1 WNHNN, CDR2 SYGVQD (reference sequence). The CDR3 covers 14 residues. Here the CDR3 DNA reads TGCGCCAGCAGTGACTCCAGCTCCTACAATGAGCAGTTCTTC. It is translated as CASSDSSSYNEQFF.

The chain employs TRBV5-1 and TRBJ2-7, with D uncertain. The CDR3 has 12 amino acids. Germline lookup yields CDR1 SGHRS and CDR2 YFSETQ. The germline V and J ends were trimmed by 4 bases and 4 bases, with 9 bases remaining between them. CDR3 residues: CASSVPDYEQYF. The CDR3 DNA is TGCGCCAGCAGCGTCCCAGATTACGAGCAGTACTTC. The full variable domain, with the rest looked up from reference TRBV5-1 and TRBJ2-7, is KAGVTQTPRYLIKTRGQQVTLSCSPISGHRSVSWYQQTPGQGLQFLFEYFSETQRNKGNFPGRFSGRQFSNSRSEMNVSTLELGDSALYLCASSVPDYEQYFGPGTRLTVT.

The chain has TRBV2 and TRBJ2-7; possible D gene TRBD2, 6 bases. CDR3 size: 14 residues. The V gene lost 2 bases and the J gene lost 11 bases, with 19 bases spanning the gap. Germline V gene sequence: CDR1 SNHLY, CDR2 FYNNEI. This CDR3 reads CASSEWGLEEEKYF. The CDR3 DNA follows: TGTGCCAGCAGTGAATGGGGACTTGAGGAAGAGAAGTACTTC.

The rearrangement links TRBV10-3 to TRBJ2-1; D is ambiguous. Germline V gene data show CDR1 as ENHRY and CDR2 as SYGVKD. The CDR3 runs to 13 residues. Trimming took off 7 bases at V and 3 bases at J, with 10 bases between the two ends. This CDR3 reads CAITEQSYNEQFF. CDR3 DNA sequence: TGTGCCATCACGGAACAGAGCTACAATGAGCAGTTCTTC.

A few counts support this clone. Written as DNA, the CDR3 is TGCGCCAGCAGCCATGCCGTCGGGAACACCGGGGAGCTGTTTTTT. Its translation: CASSHAVGNTGELFF. The rearrangement joins TRBV5-1 to TRBJ2-2; D gene uncertain. V lost 4 bases and J 1 base, leaving 11 bases between the germline ends. Germline lookup yields CDR1 SGHRS and CDR2 YFSETQ. The CDR3 consists of 15 residues.

This clone was picked up a small number of times. The chain carries TRBV5-1 and TRBJ2-5; 9 nucleotides align to TRBD1. There are 16 residues in the CDR3. J lost 2 bases, V lost 0 bases, and 5 bases had no gene match. Germline CDR1 reads SGHRS; CDR2 reads YFSETQ. The CDR3 DNA reads TGCGCCAGCAGCTTGGGTACAGGGGGCCGGCAAGAGACCCAGTACTTC. Amino acid sequence: CASSLGTGGRQETQYF.

The chain couples TRBV5-1 to TRBJ2-3; D not resolved. CDR1 and CDR2 from the germline V gene are SGHRS and YFSETQ. Trimming removed 3 bases from V and 2 bases from J, with 10 bases in between. This CDR3 is built from 14 residues. CDR3 protein: CASSSVTPTDTQYF. The DNA of the CDR3 is TGCGCCAGCAGCTCCGTAACACCCACAGATACGCAGTATTTT.

The chain couples TRBV2 to TRBJ2-1, with a tentative D call TRBD1 (5 bases). Between the trimmed V and J ends, which lost 3 bases and 4 bases, there was a span of 10 bases. CDR1 is SNHLY, CDR2 FYNNEI, per germline. CDR3 length: 14 amino acids. The CDR3 nucleotides are TGTGCCAGCAGTGACAGGGTGGCTTACAATGAGCAGTTCTTC. This codes for CASSDRVAYNEQFF.

The V call is TRBV18, the J call TRBJ1-3, with TRBD1 matching over 7 bases. The CDR3 extends over 15 amino acids. The V gene's germline CDR1 is KGHSH and CDR2 LQKENI. V gave up 8 bases and J gave up 0 bases; unmatched junction bases: 7. The CDR3 DNA sequence: TGTGCCAGCGGTCAACAGGGGACCTCTGGAAACACCATATATTTT. Translation: CASGQQGTSGNTIYF.

This clone was detected only a few times. The chain uses TRBV11-2 and TRBJ2-1; 9 bases are shared with TRBD1. The CDR3 is 16 residues long. Germline CDR1 reads SGHAT; CDR2 reads FQNNGV. The J segment lost 7 bases and the V segment lost 3 bases, leaving 10 bases of the junction unmatched. The CDR3: CASSFSGGTGRNEQFF. In DNA, the CDR3 is TGTGCCAGCAGCTTTTCAGGAGGGACAGGGAGGAATGAGCAGTTCTTC. Drawing the rest from reference TRBV11-2 and TRBJ2-1, the complete variable domain is EAGVAQSPRYKIIEKRQSVAFWCNPISGHATLYWYQQILGQGPKLLIQFQNNGVVDDSQLPKDRFSAERLKGVDSTLKIQPAKLEDSAVYLCASSFSGGTGRNEQFFGPGTRLTVL.